This T cell receptor (beta chain) was observed in a study of identifying expanded T cells in peripheral blood. Study-level findings and limits: Technical replicates showed roughly 1.2 changed clones; approximately two weeks about 16.4; four weeks 19. Two-week clone count variance significantly increased as total template count grew.

Healthy donors had no documented immune events, such as infections, while sampled. The protocol was immunoSEQ multiplex PCR, while the TCRdb copy is restricted to in-frame clones and leaves out a portion. The sample shows some 80,000 clones, over 85% of them seen only once. As for this clone: The antigen is unknown.

The CDR3 is 13 residues long. CDR1 and CDR2 (germline): MNHEY, SVGAGI. The J segment lost 8 bases and the V segment lost 8 bases, leaving 8 bases of the junction unmatched. The J gene is TRBJ2-1, the V gene TRBV6-5; the match to TRBD1 covers 8 bases. The source of this sequence is a person aged 18 to 70 in good health. Sequencing was carried out using blood. Written as DNA, the CDR3 is TGTGCCAGCCGCAGGGGGCCTATAGATGAGCAGTTCTTC. Translating it yields CASRRGPIDEQFF.